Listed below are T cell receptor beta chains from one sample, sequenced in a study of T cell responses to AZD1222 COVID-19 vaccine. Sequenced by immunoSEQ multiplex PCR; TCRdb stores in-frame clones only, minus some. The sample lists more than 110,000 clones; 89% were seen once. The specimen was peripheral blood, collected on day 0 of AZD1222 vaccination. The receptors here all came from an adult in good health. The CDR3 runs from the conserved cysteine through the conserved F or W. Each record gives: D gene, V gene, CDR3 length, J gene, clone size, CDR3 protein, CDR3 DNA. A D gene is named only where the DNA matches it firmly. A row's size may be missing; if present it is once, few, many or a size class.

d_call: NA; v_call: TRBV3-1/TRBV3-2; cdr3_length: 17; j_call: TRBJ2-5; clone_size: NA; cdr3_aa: CASSQFLGRFVQETQYF; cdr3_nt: TGTGCCAGCAGCCAGTTTCTCGGTCGGTTCGTCCAAGAGACCCAGTACTTC
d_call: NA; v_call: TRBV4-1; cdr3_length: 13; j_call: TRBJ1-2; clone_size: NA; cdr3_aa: CASSQGFLYGYTF; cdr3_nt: TGCGCCAGCAGCCAAGGGTTTCTCTATGGCTACACCTTC
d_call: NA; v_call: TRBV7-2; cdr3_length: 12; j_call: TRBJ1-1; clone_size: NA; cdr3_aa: CASSLGSRDRIF; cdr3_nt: TGTGCCAGCAGCTTAGGTTCCCGGGACCGTATCTTT
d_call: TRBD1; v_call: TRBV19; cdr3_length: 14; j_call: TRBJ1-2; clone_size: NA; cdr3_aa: CASSPGTGNYGYTF; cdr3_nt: TGTGCCAGTAGTCCTGGGACAGGGAACTATGGCTACACCTTC
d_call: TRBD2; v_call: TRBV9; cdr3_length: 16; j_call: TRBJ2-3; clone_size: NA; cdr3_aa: CASSVAGSGRGSTQYF; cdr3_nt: TGTGCCAGCAGCGTAGCGGGTAGCGGGAGGGGATCTACGCAGTATTTT
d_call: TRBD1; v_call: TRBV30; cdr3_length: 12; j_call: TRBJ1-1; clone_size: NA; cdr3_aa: CAWSDRVALAFF; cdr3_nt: TGTGCCTGGTCGGACAGGGTGGCTCTAGCTTTCTTT
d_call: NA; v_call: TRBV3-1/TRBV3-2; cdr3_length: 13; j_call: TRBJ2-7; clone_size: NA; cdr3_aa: CASSQRYRDWQYF; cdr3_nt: TGTGCCAGCAGCCAGAGGTACAGGGATTGGCAGTACTTC
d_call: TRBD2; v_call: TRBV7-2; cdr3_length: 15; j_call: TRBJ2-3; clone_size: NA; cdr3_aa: CASSKVAGTTDTQYF; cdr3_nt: TGTGCCAGCAGCAAGGTAGCGGGGACCACAGATACGCAGTATTTT
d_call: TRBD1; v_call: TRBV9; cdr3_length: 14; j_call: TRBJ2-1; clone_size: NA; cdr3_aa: CASSDRGPTHEQFF; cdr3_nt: TGTGCCAGCAGCGACAGGGGACCGACCCATGAGCAGTTCTTC
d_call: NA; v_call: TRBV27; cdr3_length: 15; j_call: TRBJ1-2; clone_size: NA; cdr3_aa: CASSFGPEPNYGYTF; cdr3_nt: TGTGCCAGCAGTTTCGGGCCAGAGCCTAACTATGGCTACACCTTC
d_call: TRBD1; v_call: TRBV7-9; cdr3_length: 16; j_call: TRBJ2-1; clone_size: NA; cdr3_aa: CASRQNPGQGPNEQFF; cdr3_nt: TGTGCCAGCAGGCAAAACCCGGGACAGGGGCCCAATGAGCAGTTCTTC
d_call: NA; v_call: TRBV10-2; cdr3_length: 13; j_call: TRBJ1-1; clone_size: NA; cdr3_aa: CASSERTATEAFF; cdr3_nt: TGCGCCAGCAGTGAGAGGACAGCCACTGAAGCTTTCTTT
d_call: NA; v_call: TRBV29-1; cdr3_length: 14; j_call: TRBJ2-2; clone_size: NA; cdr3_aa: CSTTLGGAPGELFF; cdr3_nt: TGCAGCACGACCTTGGGGGGGGCCCCCGGGGAGCTGTTTTTT
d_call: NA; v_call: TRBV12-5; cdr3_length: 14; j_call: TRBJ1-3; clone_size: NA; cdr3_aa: CASDRGFPGNTIYF; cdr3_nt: TGTGCTAGTGATCGGGGCTTCCCTGGAAACACCATATATTTT
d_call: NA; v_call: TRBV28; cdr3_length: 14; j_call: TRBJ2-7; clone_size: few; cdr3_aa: CASSSQGFSYEQYF; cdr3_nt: TGTGCCAGCAGTTCCCAGGGTTTCTCCTACGAGCAGTACTTC
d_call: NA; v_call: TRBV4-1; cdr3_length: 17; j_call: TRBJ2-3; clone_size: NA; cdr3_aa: CASSQRRTSSVSDTQYF; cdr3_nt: TGCGCCAGCAGCCAAAGGAGGACCTCTTCGGTCTCAGATACGCAGTATTTT
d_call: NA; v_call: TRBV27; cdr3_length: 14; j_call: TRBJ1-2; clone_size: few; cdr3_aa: CASSSDRRAYGYTF; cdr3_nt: TGTGCCAGCAGTTCGGACAGACGGGCCTATGGCTACACCTTC
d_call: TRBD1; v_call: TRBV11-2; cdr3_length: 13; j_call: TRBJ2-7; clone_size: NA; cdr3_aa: CATKTGQGYEQYF; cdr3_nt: TGTGCCACCAAAACGGGACAGGGCTACGAGCAGTACTTC
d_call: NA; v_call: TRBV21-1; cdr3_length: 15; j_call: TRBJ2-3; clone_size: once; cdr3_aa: CASSPKPSGGLPTYF; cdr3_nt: TGTGCCAGCAGCCCGAAACCTAGCGGGGGACTTCCTACGTATTTT
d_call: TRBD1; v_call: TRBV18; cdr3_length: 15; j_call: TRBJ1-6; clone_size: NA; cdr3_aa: CASSLPGQGNSPLHF; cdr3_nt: TGTGCCAGCTCACTTCCGGGACAGGGAAATTCACCCCTCCACTTT
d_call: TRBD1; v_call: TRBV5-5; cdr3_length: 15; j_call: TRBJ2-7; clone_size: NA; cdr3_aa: CASSLVGTGGYEQYF; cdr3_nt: TGTGCCAGCAGCTTGGTTGGGACAGGGGGCTACGAGCAGTACTTC
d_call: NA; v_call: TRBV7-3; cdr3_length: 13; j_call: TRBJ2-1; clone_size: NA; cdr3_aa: CASSPYLSDEQFF; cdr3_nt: TGTGCCAGCAGCCCTTACCTTAGTGATGAGCAGTTCTTC
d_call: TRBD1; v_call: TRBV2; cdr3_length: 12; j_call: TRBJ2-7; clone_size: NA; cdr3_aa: CASGGQGYEQYF; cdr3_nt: TGTGCCAGCGGAGGACAGGGCTACGAGCAGTACTTC
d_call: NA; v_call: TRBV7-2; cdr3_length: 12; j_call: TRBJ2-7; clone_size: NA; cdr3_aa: CASSLGRREQYF; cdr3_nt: TGTGCCAGCAGCTTAGGTAGGAGAGAGCAGTACTTC
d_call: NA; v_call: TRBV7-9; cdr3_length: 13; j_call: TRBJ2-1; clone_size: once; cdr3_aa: CARGGGVYNEQFF; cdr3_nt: TGTGCCAGGGGTGGAGGGGTTTACAATGAGCAGTTCTTC
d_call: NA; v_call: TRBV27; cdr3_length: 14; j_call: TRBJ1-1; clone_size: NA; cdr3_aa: CASSVVGMNTEAFF; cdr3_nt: TGTGCCAGCAGTGTCGTTGGAATGAACACTGAAGCTTTCTTT
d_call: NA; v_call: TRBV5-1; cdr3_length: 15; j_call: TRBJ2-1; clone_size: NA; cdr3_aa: CASSSTLVLDNEQFF; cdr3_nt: TGCGCCAGCAGCTCGACCCTAGTCCTCGACAATGAGCAGTTCTTC
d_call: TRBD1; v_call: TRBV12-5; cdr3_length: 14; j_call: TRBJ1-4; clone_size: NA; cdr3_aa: CASGPTGGREKLFF; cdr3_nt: TGTGCTAGTGGTCCAACAGGGGGCAGAGAAAAACTGTTTTTT
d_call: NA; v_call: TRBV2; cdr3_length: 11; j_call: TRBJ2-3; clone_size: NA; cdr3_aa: CASIRSDTQYF; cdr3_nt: TGTGCCAGCATTAGATCAGATACGCAGTATTTT
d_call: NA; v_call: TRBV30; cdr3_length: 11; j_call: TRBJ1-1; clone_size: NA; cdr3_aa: CARRGGTEAFF; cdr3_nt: TGTGCACGGAGGGGGGGCACTGAAGCTTTCTTT
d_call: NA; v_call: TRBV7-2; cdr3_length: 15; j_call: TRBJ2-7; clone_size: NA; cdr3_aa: CASSLGITLTYEQYF; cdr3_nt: TGTGCCAGCAGCTTAGGGATCACCCTAACTTACGAGCAGTACTTC
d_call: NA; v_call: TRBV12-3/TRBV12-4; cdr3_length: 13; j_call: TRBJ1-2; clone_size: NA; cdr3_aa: CASSFRQTRGYTF; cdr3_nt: TGTGCCAGCAGTTTTAGGCAGACTAGAGGCTACACCTTC
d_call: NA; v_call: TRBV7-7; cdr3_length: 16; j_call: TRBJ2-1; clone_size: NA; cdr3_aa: CASSLGLGGPYNEQFF; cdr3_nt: TGTGCTAGCAGCTTAGGTCTGGGGGGCCCCTACAATGAGCAGTTCTTC
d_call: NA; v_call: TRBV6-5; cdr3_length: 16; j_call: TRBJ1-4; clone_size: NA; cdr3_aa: CASSYFSTLSGEKLFF; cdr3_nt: TGTGCCAGCAGTTACTTTTCGACCCTGTCAGGGGAAAAACTGTTTTTT
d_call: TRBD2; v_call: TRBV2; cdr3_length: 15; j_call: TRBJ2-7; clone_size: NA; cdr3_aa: CASSLTSGSSYEQYF; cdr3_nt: TGTGCCAGCAGTTTGACTAGCGGGAGTTCCTACGAGCAGTACTTC
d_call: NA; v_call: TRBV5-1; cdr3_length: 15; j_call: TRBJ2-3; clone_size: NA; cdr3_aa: CASSLARKTTDTQYF; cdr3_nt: TGCGCCAGCAGCTTGGCCCGAAAAACGACAGATACGCAGTATTTT
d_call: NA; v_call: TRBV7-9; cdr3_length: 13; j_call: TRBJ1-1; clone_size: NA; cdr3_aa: CASSPAGGPEAFF; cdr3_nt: TGTGCCAGCAGCCCCGCGGGGGGCCCTGAAGCTTTCTTT
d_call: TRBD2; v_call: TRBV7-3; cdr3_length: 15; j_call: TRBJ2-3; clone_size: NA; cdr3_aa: CASSTGLAAWDTQYF; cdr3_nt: TGTGCCAGCAGCACAGGACTAGCGGCCTGGGATACGCAGTATTTT
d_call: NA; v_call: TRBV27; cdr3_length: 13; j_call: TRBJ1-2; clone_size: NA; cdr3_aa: CASSLSKYYGYTF; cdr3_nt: TGTGCCAGCAGTTTATCGAAATACTATGGCTACACCTTC
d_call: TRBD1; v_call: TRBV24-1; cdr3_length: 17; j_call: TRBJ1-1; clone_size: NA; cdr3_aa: CATSGGRKQGENTEAFF; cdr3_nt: TGTGCCACCAGTGGGGGACGGAAGCAGGGGGAGAACACTGAAGCTTTCTTT
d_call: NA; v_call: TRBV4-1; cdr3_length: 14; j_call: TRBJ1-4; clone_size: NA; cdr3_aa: CASSQPGSGEKLFF; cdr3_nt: TGCGCCAGCAGCCAACCAGGAAGCGGTGAAAAACTGTTTTTT
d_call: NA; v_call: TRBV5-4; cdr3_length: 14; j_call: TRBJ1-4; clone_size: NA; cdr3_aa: CASSYGGGDEKLFF; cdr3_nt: TGTGCCAGCAGCTATGGTGGTGGCGATGAAAAACTGTTTTTT
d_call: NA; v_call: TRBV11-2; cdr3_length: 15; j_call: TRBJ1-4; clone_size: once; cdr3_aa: CASSLVAGAWEKLFF; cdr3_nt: TGTGCCAGCAGCTTAGTTGCGGGGGCTTGGGAAAAACTGTTTTTT
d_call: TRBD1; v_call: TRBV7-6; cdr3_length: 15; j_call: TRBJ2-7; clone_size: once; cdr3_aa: CASSYHGQGAYEQYF; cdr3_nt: TGTGCCAGCAGCTACCATGGACAGGGCGCCTACGAGCAGTACTTC
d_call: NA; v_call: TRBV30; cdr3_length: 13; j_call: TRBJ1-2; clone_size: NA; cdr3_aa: CAWSPPGAYGYTF; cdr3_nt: TGTGCCTGGAGTCCACCCGGGGCTTATGGCTACACCTTC
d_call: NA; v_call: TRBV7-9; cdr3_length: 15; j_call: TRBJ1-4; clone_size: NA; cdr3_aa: CASSLRGATNEKLFF; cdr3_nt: TGTGCCAGCAGCCTGAGGGGAGCAACTAATGAAAAACTGTTTTTT
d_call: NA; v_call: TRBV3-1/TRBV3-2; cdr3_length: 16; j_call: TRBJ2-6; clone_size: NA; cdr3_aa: CASSQERLRGANVLTF; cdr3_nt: TGTGCCAGCAGCCAAGAACGGCTTAGAGGGGCCAACGTCCTGACTTTC
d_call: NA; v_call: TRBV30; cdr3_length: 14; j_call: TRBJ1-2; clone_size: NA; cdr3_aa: CAWSVSGDNYGYTF; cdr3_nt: TGTGCCTGGAGTGTATCCGGGGACAACTATGGCTACACCTTC
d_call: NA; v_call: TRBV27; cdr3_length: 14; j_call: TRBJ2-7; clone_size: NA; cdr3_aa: CASSSLEDRGEQYF; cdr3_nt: TGTGCCAGCAGTTCACTTGAGGACAGAGGCGAGCAGTACTTC
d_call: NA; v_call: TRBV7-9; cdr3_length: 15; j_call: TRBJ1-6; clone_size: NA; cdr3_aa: CASSPTSSYNSPLHF; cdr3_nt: TGTGCCAGCAGCCCGACGAGCTCCTATAATTCACCCCTCCACTTT
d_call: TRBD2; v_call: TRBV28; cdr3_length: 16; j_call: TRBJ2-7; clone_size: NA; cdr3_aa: CASRGQTSGRSYEQYF; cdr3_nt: TGTGCCAGCAGGGGGCAAACTAGCGGGAGGTCCTACGAGCAGTACTTC
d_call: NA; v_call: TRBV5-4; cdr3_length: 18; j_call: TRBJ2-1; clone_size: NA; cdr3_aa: CASSSHSTTQWPYNEQFF; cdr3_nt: TGTGCCAGCAGCTCCCACTCCACTACCCAGTGGCCCTACAATGAGCAGTTCTTC
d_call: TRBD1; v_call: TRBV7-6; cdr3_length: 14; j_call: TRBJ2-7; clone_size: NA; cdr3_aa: CASSSDTGDYEQYF; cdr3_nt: TGTGCCAGCAGCTCAGATACAGGGGACTACGAGCAGTACTTC
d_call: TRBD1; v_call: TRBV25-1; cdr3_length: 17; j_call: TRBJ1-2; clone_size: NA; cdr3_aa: CASSEYTRWDSLGGYTF; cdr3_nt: TGTGCCAGCAGTGAATATACTCGGTGGGACAGCCTGGGAGGCTACACCTTC
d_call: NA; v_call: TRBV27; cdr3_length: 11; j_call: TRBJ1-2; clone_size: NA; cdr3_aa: CASSAGLGYTF; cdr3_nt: TGTGCCAGCAGTGCGGGACTTGGCTACACCTTC